One and the same sample provided the 26 T cell receptor beta chains below, sequenced in a study of identical twins. TCRdb used MiXCR to reprocess the 5' RACE reads, holding one entry per CDR3 protein. The sample lists 400,000 to 500,000 distinct CDR3 sequences, roughly an eighth occurring once. These data were also filed under a second study, of yellow fever vaccine responses in identical twins.

The specimen was CD4+ T cells sorted from blood. These receptor sequences come from a woman younger than 30 in good health.

This clonotype appeared many times. The rearrangement joins TRBV6-2 or TRBV6-3 to TRBJ1-5; D not certain. Germline-derived CDR1 and CDR2 are MNHEY and SVGEGT. CDR3 length: 12 residues. V was shortened by 3 bases and J by 9 bases, with 9 bases between the two germline ends. The CDR3 loop reads CASSYGGLPQHF. The CDR3 nucleotides are TGTGCCAGCAGTTATGGAGGTTTGCCCCAGCATTTT.

This chain uses TRBV25-1 with TRBJ2-7; D possibly corresponds to TRBD1 (6 bases). The CDR3 extends over 13 amino acids. The V end was cut by 7 bases, the J end by 3 bases, with 13 bases between. The germline V gene has CDR1 MGHDK and CDR2 SYGVNS. The CDR3 sequence: CASTAGERYEQYF. DNA for the CDR3: TGTGCCAGCACTGCAGGGGAGCGCTACGAGCAGTACTTC.

This clonotype was observed at least ten times. The rearrangement joins TRBV7-9 to TRBJ1-1; TRBD1 matches at 9 bases. Unmatched junction bases numbered 4, after V lost 3 bases and J lost 8 bases. This CDR3 region has 13 residues. Germline V lookup: CDR1 SEHNR, CDR2 FQNEAQ (reference sequence). The CDR3 DNA sequence: TGTGCCAGCAGCTTGGGGACAGGGACAGAAGCTTTCTTT. Translation gives CASSLGTGTEAFF.

Remarks on this clonotype: A read error is possible here, since a much larger clone lies one base away. The chain recombines TRBV5-1 with TRBJ1-1; the D gene is possibly TRBD1 (5 bases). This CDR3 comprises 15 residues. CDR1 and CDR2 (germline): SGHRS, YFSETQ. The CDR3 DNA reads TGCGCCAGCAGCTTGGGAACGAGGCAGGACACTGTAGCTTTCTTT. The encoded protein is CASSLGTRQDTVAFF. Combining the CDR3 with reference TRBV5-1 and TRBJ1-1 gives the whole variable domain KAGVTQTPRYLIKTRGQQVTLSCSPISGHRSVSWYQQTPGQGLQFLFEYFSETQRNKGNFPGRFSGRQFSNSRSEMNVSTLELGDSALYLCASSLGTRQDTVAFFGQGTRLTVV.

This chain uses TRBV30 with TRBJ1-1; TRBD1 might be the D (5 bases). This CDR3 has 13 amino acids. Germline V gives CDR1 GTSNPN, CDR2 SVGIG (reference sequence). V was cut by 5 bases and J by 0 bases, with 10 bases left in between. The CDR3, as DNA: TGTGCCTGGGCTTTCAGGGTGAACACTGAAGCTTTCTTT. Its protein is CAWAFRVNTEAFF.

The chain joins TRBV5-8 to TRBJ2-1, with 8 positions matching TRBD2. The CDR3 totals 17 residues. CDR1 is SGHTS and CDR2 is YDEGEE in the germline V gene. Unmatched junction bases numbered 10, after V lost 5 bases and J lost 0 bases. This chain's CDR3 is CASSFTGGGASYNEQFF. CDR3 nucleotide sequence: TGTGCCAGCAGTTTTACGGGAGGGGGGGCCTCCTACAATGAGCAGTTCTTC.

There are many counts of this clonotype. The rearrangement links TRBV12-3 or TRBV12-4 to TRBJ2-3; the match to TRBD1 covers 11 bases. V was pared by 7 bases and J by 2 bases, with 8 bases of the junction left unmatched. This CDR3 is 16 amino acids long. The CDR3: CASTPRTGGPTDTQYF. As DNA, the CDR3 is TGTGCCAGCACTCCGAGGACAGGGGGCCCCACAGATACGCAGTATTTT.

The chain links TRBV12-3 or TRBV12-4 to TRBJ2-3; possibly TRBD1 for D (6 bases). CDR3 length: 15 residues. The V end was cut by 3 bases, the J end by 4 bases, with 14 bases between. The CDR3: CASSFRGGMPDTQYF. CDR3 coding DNA: TGTGCCAGCAGTTTTAGAGGGGGAATGCCAGATACGCAGTATTTT.

The chain employs TRBV20-1 and TRBJ1-1; D is ambiguous. CDR3 length equals 11 residues. V dropped 3 bases and J dropped 3 bases, with 5 bases sitting between them. Germline CDR1 and CDR2: DFQATT and SNEGSKA (reference sequence). The CDR3 protein is CSARRDTEAFF. The CDR3 bases are TGCAGTGCTAGGAGGGACACTGAAGCTTTCTTT.

This clonotype was seen more than once but under ten times. V gene TRBV7-3 combines with J gene TRBJ2-3; TRBD1 matches 11 bases. V lost 5 bases to trimming and J lost 2 bases; unmatched junction nucleotides: 3. The CDR3 loop spans 15 amino acids. CDR1 and CDR2 (germline): SGHTA, FQGTGA. CDR3 sequence: CASSRTGGYTDTQYF. The CDR3 DNA reads as TGTGCCAGCAGCCGGACAGGGGGCTACACAGATACGCAGTATTTT.

This clonotype was recorded only once. The chain has TRBV4-1 and TRBJ2-2; D gene uncertain. This CDR3 is 13 amino acids long. Germline-derived CDR1 and CDR2 are MGHRA and YSYEKL. V dropped 1 base and J dropped 6 bases, with 6 bases sitting between them. CDR3 sequence (DNA): TGCGCCAGCAGCCAAGTAGGACCCGGGGAGCTGTTTTTT. Translated: CASSQVGPGELFF.

This clonotype was observed many times. The chain uses TRBV20-1 and TRBJ2-5; 8 bases map to TRBD1. The CDR3 spans 16 residues. Trimming at V came to 3 bases and at J to 4 bases, leaving 13 bases not matched to a gene. Germline CDR1 is DFQATT and CDR2 is SNEGSKA (reference sequence). The DNA of the CDR3 is TGCAGTGCTAGTCGACAGGGGTTAGGGGTGCGAGAGACCCAGTACTTC. Its translation: CSASRQGLGVRETQYF.

This chain links TRBV7-3 with TRBJ1-6; D is unclear. Germline V CDR1 and CDR2: SGHTA, FQGTGA. The CDR3 is made up of 13 amino acids. V lost 6 bases, J lost 8 bases, and 11 bases lay in between. CDR3 residues: CASSQNPDSPLHF. CDR3 in DNA: TGTGCCAGCAGTCAAAACCCTGATTCACCCCTCCACTTT.

This clonotype occurred many times. V usage is TRBV5-1 and J usage is TRBJ2-7, with TRBD1 identical over 7 bases. The trim removed 4 bases at V and 0 bases at J, leaving 7 bases unmatched. In germline, CDR1 is SGHRS, CDR2 YFSETQ. The CDR3 is 15 residues long. The CDR3 spells CASSPRDRASYEQYF. CDR3 DNA: TGCGCCAGCAGCCCCCGGGACAGAGCCTCCTACGAGCAGTACTTC.

V is TRBV2 and J is TRBJ2-7, with 11 bases that match TRBD1. J was trimmed by 6 bases and V by 7 bases; bases with no gene match: 2. Germline CDR1 and CDR2: SNHLY and FYNNEI. This CDR3 is built from 12 residues. CDR3 amino acids: CASKDRGLEQYF. The CDR3 nucleotides are TGTGCCAGCAAGGACAGGGGGCTCGAGCAGTACTTC. Full variable domain (rest looked up from reference TRBV2 and TRBJ2-7): EPEVTQTPSHQVTQMGQEVILRCVPISNHLYFYWYRQILGQKVEFLVSFYNNEISEKSEIFDDQFSVERPDGSNFTLKIRSTKLEDSAMYFCASKDRGLEQYFGPGTRLTVT.

This clonotype was seen at least ten times. The chain combines TRBV6-1 with TRBJ2-1; D assignment may be TRBD1 or TRBD2 (6 bases each). CDR3 length equals 17 residues. V was pared by 6 bases and J by 2 bases, with 20 bases between. Germline V gene sequence: CDR1 MNHNS, CDR2 SASEGT. CDR3: CASRGRGPQGTYNEQFF. DNA of the CDR3: TGTGCCAGCAGAGGTCGGGGGCCCCAGGGGACCTACAATGAGCAGTTCTTC.

This clonotype was detected ten times or more. V usage is TRBV7-2 and J usage is TRBJ1-2; D uncertain. The germline V and J ends were trimmed by 5 bases and 11 bases, with 21 bases remaining between them. Germline V gene data show CDR1 as SGHTA and CDR2 as FQGNSA. The CDR3 runs 14 residues. CDR3 residues: CASSPNMAGGSYTF. The CDR3 DNA is TGTGCCAGCAGCCCCAATATGGCGGGAGGAAGTTACACCTTC.

This clonotype was counted ten times or more. CDR3 loop: CASSLGGSGLGEQFF. As DNA, the CDR3 is TGCGCCAGCAGCTTGGGGGGATCAGGGCTTGGTGAGCAGTTCTTC. The chain couples TRBV5-1 to TRBJ2-1, with a weak D call TRBD1 (5 bases). V was trimmed by 0 bases and J by 9 bases, leaving 16 bases between them. From germline, CDR1 is SGHRS and CDR2 YFSETQ. CDR3 length equals 15 residues.

This clonotype was recorded a few times. The CDR3 loop is CASSFNRGGDEQYF. The CDR3 region has the DNA TGTGCCAGCAGTTTTAACAGGGGTGGAGACGAGCAGTACTTC. This sequence joins TRBV2 and TRBJ2-7, with 7 bases matching TRBD1. The V segment lost 5 bases and the J segment 5 bases; nucleotides outside the gene matches: 9. From germline, CDR1 is SNHLY and CDR2 FYNNEI. This CDR3 region has 14 residues.

The V and J genes are TRBV15 and TRBJ2-5; D unresolved. The CDR3 is 15 amino acids. Germline CDR1 and CDR2: LNHNV and YYDKDF (reference sequence). V lost 0 bases, J lost 2 bases, and 10 bases lay in between. The CDR3 DNA sequence: TGTGCCACCAGCAGAGATGGCGTACAGCAAGAGACCCAGTACTTC. Residues: CATSRDGVQQETQYF.

The sample holds a few counts of this clonotype. A junction end diverges from the germline sequence, so it may reflect a read error. The chain uses TRBV7-7 and TRBJ2-5; D is unresolved. The CDR3 is 14 amino acids. Germline CDR1 SSHAT, CDR2 FNYEAQ (reference sequence). In nucleotides, the CDR3 is TGTGCTAGCAGCCCGAGTAGCCTCCGAGAGACCCAGTACTTC. It translates to CASSPSSLRETQYF.

This clonotype was seen a handful of times. J is TRBJ2-1 and V is TRBV5-1, with unresolved D. With 2 bases removed from V and 6 bases from J, the gap between germline ends came to 12 bases. Germline V gives CDR1 SGHRS, CDR2 YFSETQ. This CDR3 has 14 residues. The CDR3 protein is CASSFGDELNEQFF. As DNA, the CDR3 is TGCGCCAGCAGCTTCGGAGACGAACTCAATGAGCAGTTCTTC.

This chain uses TRBV27 with TRBJ2-6; 7 bases line up with TRBD1. With 2 bases clipped from V and 0 bases from J, the junction kept 4 bases outside the gene matches. In germline, CDR1 is MNHEY, CDR2 SMNVEV (reference sequence). CDR3 length equals 17 residues. CDR3 protein: CASSLRDSVSGANVLTF. As DNA, the CDR3 is TGTGCCAGCAGTTTACGGGACAGCGTCTCTGGGGCCAACGTCCTGACTTTC.

This chain links TRBV7-2 with TRBJ2-7; 9 nucleotides align to TRBD2. V was clipped by 1 base and J by 7 bases; unmatched bases: 14. The CDR3 runs 17 residues. In germline, CDR1 is SGHTA, CDR2 FQGNSA. CDR3 bases: TGTGCCAGCAGCTTAGGATTGGTGCTAGCGGGGCGGTCGGAGCAGTACTTC. It codes for CASSLGLVLAGRSEQYF.

The sample holds a few counts of this clonotype. V and J are TRBV6-6 and TRBJ1-2, with a weak D call TRBD1 (5 bases). The V and J ends lost 0 bases and 4 bases respectively, with 15 bases between them. This CDR3 is 16 amino acids long. Per germline, CDR1 MNHNY and CDR2 SVGAGI (reference sequence). The CDR3 region has the DNA TGTGCCAGCAGTTACTCGATAAAGTCAGGGTCCTATGGCTACACCTTC. Translated, it gives CASSYSIKSGSYGYTF.

The chain carries TRBV27 and TRBJ2-2; D remains ambiguous. CDR1 is MNHEY and CDR2 is SMNVEV in the germline V gene (reference sequence). The CDR3 length is 13 residues. Between the trimmed V and J ends, which lost 10 bases and 3 bases, there was a span of 12 bases. CDR3 protein: CAIQQVDTGELFF. DNA of the CDR3: TGTGCCATTCAGCAGGTCGACACCGGGGAGCTGTTTTTT.